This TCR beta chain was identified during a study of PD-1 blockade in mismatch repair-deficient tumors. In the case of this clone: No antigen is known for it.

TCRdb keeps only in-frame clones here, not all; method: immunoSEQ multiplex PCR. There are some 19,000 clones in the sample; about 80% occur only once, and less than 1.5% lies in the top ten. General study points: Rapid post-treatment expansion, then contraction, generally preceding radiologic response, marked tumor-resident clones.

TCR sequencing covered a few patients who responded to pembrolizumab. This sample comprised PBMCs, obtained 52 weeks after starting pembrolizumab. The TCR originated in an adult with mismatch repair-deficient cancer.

DNA of the CDR3: TGTGCCAGTAACCCGACAGGGAAAGGATCGCGGGAGCAGTTCTTC. Its translation: CASNPTGKGSREQFF. The genes are TRBV19 and TRBJ2-1; 7 bases line up with TRBD1. CDR1 and CDR2 from the germline V gene are LNHDA and SQIVND (reference sequence). The CDR3 length is 15 residues. After removal of 7 bases from V and 10 bases from J, the junction contained 16 bases not matched to a gene.